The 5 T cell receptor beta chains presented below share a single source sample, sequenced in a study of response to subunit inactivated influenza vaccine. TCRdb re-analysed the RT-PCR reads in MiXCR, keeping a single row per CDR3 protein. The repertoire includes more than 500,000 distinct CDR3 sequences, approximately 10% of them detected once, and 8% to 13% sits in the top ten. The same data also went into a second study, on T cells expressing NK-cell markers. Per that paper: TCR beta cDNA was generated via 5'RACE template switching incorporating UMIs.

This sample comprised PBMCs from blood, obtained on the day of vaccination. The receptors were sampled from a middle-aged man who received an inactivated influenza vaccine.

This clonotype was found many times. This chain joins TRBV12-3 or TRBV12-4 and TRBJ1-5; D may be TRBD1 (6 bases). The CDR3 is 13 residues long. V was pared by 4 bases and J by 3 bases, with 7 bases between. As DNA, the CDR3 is TGTGCCAGCAGTTGGACAGACAATCAGCCCCAGCATTTT. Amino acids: CASSWTDNQPQHF.

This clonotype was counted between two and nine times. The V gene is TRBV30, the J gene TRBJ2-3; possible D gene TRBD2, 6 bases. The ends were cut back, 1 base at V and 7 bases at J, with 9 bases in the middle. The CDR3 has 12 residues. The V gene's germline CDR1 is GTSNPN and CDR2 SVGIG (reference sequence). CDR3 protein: CAWSAGTYTQYF. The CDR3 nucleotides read TGTGCCTGGAGTGCCGGGACTTATACGCAGTATTTT.

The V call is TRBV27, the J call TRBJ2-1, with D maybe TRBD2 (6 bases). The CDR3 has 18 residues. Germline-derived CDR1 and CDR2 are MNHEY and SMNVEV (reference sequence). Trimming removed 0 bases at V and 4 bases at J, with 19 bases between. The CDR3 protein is CASSLSKTTGTVYNEQFF. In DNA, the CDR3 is TGTGCCAGCAGTTTATCGAAGACGACCGGGACTGTTTACAATGAGCAGTTCTTC.

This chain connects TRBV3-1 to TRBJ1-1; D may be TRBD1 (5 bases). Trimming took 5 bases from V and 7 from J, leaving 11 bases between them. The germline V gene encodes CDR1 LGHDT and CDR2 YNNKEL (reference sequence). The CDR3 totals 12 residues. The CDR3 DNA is TGTGCCAGCAGCTTGACAGACTATGAAGCTTTCTTT. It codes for CASSLTDYEAFF.

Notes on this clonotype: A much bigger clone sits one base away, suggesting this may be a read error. CDR3 loop: CASSLGTGVNPPQHF. CDR3 DNA sequence: TGCGCCAGCAGCCTGGGGACAGGGGTAAATCCGCCCCAGCATTTT. The V and J genes are TRBV4-3 and TRBJ1-5, with 10 nucleotides matching TRBD1. From germline, CDR1 is LGHNA and CDR2 YSLEER. The CDR3 runs to 15 residues.